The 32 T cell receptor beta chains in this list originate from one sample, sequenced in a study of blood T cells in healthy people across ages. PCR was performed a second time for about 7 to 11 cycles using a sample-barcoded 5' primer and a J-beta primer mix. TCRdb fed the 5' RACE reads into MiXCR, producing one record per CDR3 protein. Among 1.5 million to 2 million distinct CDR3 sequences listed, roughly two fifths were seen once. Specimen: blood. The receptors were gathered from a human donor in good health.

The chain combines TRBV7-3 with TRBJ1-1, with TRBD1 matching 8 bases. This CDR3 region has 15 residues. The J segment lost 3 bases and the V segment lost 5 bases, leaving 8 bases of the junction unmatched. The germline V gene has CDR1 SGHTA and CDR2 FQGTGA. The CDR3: CASSAQGALDTEAFF. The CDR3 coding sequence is TGTGCCAGCAGCGCTCAGGGGGCTCTAGACACTGAAGCTTTCTTT. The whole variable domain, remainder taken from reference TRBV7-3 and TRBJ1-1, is GAGVSQTPSNKVTEKGKYVELRCDPISGHTALYWYRQSLGQGPEFLIYFQGTGAADDSGLPNDRFFAVRPEGSVSTLKIQRTERGDSAVYLCASSAQGALDTEAFFGQGTRLTVV.

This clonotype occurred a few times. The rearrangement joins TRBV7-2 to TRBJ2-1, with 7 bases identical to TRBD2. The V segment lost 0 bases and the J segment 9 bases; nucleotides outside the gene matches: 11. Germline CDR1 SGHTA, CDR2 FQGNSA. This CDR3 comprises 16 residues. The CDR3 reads CASSLAGSWGGGEQFF. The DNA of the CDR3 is TGTGCCAGCAGCTTAGCAGGTAGCTGGGGGGGAGGTGAGCAGTTCTTC.

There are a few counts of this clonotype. CDR3 in DNA: TGTGCCAGCAGGCCGGGGAGCCCTAACTATGGCTACACCTTC. Protein product: CASRPGSPNYGYTF. V usage is TRBV28 and J usage is TRBJ1-2; D gene uncertain. CDR1 MDHEN and CDR2 SYDVKM come from the germline V gene. This CDR3 has 14 amino acids. Between the trimmed V and J ends, which lost 6 bases and 0 bases, there was a span of 11 bases.

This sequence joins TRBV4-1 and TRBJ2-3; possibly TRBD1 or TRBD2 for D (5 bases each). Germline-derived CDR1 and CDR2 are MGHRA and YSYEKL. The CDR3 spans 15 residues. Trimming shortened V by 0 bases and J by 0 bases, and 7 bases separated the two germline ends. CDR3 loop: CASSQEGVSTDTQYF. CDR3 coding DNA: TGCGCCAGCAGCCAAGAGGGGGTAAGCACAGATACGCAGTATTTT.

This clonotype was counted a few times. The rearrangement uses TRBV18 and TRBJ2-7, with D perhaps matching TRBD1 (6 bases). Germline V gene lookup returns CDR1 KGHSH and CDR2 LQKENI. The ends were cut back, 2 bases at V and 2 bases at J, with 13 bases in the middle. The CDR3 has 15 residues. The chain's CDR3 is CASSPVTGNTYEQYF. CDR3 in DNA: TGTGCCAGCTCACCAGTTACAGGGAACACCTACGAGCAGTACTTC. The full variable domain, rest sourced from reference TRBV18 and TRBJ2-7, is NAGVMQNPRHLVRRRGQEARLRCSPMKGHSHVYWYRQLPEEGLKFMVYLQKENIIDESGMPKERFSAEFPKEGPSILRIQQVVRGDSAAYFCASSPVTGNTYEQYFGPGTRLTVT.

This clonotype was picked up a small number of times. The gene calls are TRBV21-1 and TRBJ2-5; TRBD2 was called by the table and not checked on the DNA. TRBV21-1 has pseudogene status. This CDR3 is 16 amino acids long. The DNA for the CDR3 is TGTGCCAGCAGCAAAAGGACTAGCGGGCGCCAAGAGACCCAGTACTTC. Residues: CASSKRTSGRQETQYF.

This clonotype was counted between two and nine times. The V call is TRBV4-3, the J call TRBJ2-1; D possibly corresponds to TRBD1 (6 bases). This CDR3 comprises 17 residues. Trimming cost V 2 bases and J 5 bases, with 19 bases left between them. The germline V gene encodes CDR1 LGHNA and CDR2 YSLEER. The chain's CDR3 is CASSQQASWGLNNEQFF. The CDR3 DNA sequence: TGCGCCAGCAGCCAACAAGCTAGCTGGGGGCTTAACAATGAGCAGTTCTTC.

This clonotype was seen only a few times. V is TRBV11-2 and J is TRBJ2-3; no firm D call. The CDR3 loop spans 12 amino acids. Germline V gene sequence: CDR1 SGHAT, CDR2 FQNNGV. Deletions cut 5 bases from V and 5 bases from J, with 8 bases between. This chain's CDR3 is CASSQILDTQYF. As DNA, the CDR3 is TGTGCCAGCAGCCAGATCTTAGATACGCAGTATTTT.

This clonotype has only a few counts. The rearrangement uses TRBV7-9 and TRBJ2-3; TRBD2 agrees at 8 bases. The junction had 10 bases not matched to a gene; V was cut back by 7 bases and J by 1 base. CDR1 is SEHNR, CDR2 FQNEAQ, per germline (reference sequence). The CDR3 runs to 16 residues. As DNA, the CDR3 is TGTGCCAGCAACCGAGGCCGAGCGGGGGGCACAGATACGCAGTATTTT. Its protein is CASNRGRAGGTDTQYF.

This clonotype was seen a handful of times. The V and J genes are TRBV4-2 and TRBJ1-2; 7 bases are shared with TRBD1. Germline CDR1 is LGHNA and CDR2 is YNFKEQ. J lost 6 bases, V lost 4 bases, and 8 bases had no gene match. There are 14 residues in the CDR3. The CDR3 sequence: CASSPITGENGYTF. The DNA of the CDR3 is TGTGCCAGCAGCCCAATAACAGGGGAGAATGGCTACACCTTC.

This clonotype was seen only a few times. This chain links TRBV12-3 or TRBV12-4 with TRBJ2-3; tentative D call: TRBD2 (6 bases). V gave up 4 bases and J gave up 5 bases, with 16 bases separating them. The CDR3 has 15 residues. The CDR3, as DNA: TGTGCCAGCAGTTCATGGCGGGGCGATAGAGATACGCAGTATTTT. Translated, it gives CASSSWRGDRDTQYF.

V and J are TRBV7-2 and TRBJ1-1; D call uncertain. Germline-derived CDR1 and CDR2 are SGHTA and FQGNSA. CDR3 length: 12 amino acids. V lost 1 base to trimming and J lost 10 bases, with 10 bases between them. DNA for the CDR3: TGTGCCAGCAGCTTAGGTACAGCCGGAGCTTTCTTT. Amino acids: CASSLGTAGAFF.

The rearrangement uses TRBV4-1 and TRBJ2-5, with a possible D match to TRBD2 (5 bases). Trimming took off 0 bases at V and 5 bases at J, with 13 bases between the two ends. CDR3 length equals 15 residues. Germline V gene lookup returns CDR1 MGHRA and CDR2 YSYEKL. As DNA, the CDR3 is TGCGCCAGCAGCCAAGATCCGAGCGGCGGGGAGACCCAGTACTTC. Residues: CASSQDPSGGETQYF.

The CDR3 region is CASSLGIAGAYNEQFF. The CDR3 DNA reads TGTGCCAGCAGCTTAGGCATAGCGGGGGCCTACAATGAGCAGTTCTTC. The chain recombines TRBV13 with TRBJ2-1; the match to TRBD2 covers 9 bases. Germline V gene lookup returns CDR1 PRHDT and CDR2 FYEKMQ (reference sequence). The CDR3 covers 16 residues. V lost 0 bases, J lost 2 bases, and 2 bases stayed unmatched.

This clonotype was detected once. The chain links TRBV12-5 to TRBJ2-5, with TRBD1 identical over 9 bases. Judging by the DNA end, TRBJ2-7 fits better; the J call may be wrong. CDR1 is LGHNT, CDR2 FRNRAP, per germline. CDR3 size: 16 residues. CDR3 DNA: TGTGCTAGTGGTTTGGTATTTGGGACAGGGAACTACGAGCAGTACTTC. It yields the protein CASGLVFGTGNYEQYF.

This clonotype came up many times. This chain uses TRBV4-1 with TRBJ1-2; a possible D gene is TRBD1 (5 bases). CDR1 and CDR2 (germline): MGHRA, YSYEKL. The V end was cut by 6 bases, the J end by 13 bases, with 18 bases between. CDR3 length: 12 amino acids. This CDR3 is CASSHTDRAPTF. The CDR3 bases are TGCGCCAGCAGTCATACAGACAGAGCGCCCACCTTC.

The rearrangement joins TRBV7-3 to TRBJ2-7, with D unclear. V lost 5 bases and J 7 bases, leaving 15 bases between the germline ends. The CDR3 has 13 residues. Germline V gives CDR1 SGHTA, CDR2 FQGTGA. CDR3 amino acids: CASSRMGYNEQYF. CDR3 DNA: TGTGCCAGCAGCCGGATGGGCTACAATGAGCAGTACTTC.

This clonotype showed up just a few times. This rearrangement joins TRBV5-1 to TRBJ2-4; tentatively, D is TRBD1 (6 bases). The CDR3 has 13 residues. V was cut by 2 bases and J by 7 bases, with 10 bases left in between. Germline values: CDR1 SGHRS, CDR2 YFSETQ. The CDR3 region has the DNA TGCGCCAGCAGCTTCCGGGACAACAACATTCAGTACTTC. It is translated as CASSFRDNNIQYF.

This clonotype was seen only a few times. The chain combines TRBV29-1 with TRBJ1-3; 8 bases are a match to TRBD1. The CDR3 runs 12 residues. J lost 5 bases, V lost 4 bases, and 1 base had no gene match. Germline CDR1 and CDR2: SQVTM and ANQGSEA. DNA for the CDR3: TGCAGCGTTGGGACAGGGAGAAACACCATATATTTT. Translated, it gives CSVGTGRNTIYF. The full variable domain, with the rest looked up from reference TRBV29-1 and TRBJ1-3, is SAVISQKPSRDICQRGTSLTIQCQVDSQVTMMFWYRQQPGQSLTLIATANQGSEATYESGFVIDKFPISRPNLTFSTLTVSNMSPEDSSIYLCSVGTGRNTIYFGEGSWLTVV.

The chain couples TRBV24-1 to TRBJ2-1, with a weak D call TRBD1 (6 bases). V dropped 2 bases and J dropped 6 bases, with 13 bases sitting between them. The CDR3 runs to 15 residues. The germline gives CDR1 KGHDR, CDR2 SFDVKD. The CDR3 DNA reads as TGTGCCACCAGTGATTCGGGGACATACCGCAATGAGCAGTTCTTC. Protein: CATSDSGTYRNEQFF.

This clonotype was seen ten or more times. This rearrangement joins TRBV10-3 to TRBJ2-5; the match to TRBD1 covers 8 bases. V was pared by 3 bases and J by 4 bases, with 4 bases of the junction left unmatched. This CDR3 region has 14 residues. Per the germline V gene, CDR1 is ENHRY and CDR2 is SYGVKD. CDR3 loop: CAISDRGPGETQYF. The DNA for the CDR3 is TGTGCCATCAGTGACAGGGGGCCGGGAGAGACCCAGTACTTC.

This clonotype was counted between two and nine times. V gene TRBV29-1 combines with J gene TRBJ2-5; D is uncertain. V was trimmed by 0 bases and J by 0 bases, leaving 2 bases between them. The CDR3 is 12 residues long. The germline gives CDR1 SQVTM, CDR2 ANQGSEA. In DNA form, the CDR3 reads TGCAGCGTTGAAGAGGACCAAGAGACCCAGTACTTC. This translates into CSVEEDQETQYF. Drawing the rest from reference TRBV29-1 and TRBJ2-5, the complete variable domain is SAVISQKPSRDICQRGTSLTIQCQVDSQVTMMFWYRQQPGQSLTLIATANQGSEATYESGFVIDKFPISRPNLTFSTLTVSNMSPEDSSIYLCSVEEDQETQYFGPGTRLLVL.

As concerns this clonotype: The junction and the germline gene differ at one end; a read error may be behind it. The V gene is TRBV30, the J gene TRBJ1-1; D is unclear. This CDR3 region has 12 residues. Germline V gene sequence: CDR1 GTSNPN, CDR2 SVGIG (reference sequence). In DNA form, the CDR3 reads TGTGCCCGGAGTCGAGGGCAAACTGAAGCTTTCTTT. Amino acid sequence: CARSRGQTEAFF.

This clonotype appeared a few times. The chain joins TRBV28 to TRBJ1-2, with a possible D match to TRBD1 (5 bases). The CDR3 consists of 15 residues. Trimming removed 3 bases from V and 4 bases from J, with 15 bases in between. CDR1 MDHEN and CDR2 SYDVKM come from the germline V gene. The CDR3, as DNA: TGTGCCAGCAGTTTTGGTGGGGGAAGGATCTATGGCTACACCTTC. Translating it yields CASSFGGGRIYGYTF.

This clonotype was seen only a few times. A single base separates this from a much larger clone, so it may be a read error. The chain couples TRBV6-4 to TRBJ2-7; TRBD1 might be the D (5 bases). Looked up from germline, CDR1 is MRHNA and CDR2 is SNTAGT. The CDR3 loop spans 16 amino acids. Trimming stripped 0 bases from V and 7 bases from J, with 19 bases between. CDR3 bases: TGTGCCAGCAGTGACTCCAGCCAGGGCGACCACAATGAGCAGTACTTC. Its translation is CASSDSSQGDHNEQYF.

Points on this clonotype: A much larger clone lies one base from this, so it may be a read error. The CDR3 nucleotides read TGTGCCAGCAGTGCAGGGGGCTCTGGGGCCAACGTCCGGACTTTC. Its translation: CASSAGGSGANVRTF. The chain couples TRBV6-2 or TRBV6-3 to TRBJ2-6, with TRBD1 identical over 8 bases. CDR3 size: 15 residues. Germline CDR1 is MNHEY and CDR2 is SVGEGT.

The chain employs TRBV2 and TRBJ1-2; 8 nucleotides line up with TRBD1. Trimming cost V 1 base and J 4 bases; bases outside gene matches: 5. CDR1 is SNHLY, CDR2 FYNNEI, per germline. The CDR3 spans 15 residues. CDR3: CASSEGPGGIYGYTF. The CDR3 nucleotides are TGTGCCAGCAGTGAAGGGCCAGGGGGCATCTATGGCTACACCTTC.

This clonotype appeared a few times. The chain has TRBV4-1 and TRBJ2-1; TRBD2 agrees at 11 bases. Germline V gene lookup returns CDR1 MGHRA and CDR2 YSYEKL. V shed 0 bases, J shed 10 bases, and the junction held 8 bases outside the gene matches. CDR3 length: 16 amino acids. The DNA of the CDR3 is TGCGCCAGCAGCCAAGATGCGCGACTAGCGGGGAGGGAGCAGTTCTTC. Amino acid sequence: CASSQDARLAGREQFF.

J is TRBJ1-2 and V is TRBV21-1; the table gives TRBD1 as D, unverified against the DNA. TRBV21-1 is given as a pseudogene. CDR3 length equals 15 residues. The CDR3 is CASSGAGTGVCGYTF. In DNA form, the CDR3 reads TGTGCCAGCAGCGGGGCGGGGACAGGGGTCTGCGGCTACACCTTC.

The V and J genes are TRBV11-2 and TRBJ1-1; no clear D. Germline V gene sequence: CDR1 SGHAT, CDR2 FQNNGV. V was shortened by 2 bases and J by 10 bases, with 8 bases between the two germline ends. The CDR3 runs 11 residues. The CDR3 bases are TGTGCCAGCAGCTTAAGCACTCGAGCTTTCTTT. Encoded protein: CASSLSTRAFF. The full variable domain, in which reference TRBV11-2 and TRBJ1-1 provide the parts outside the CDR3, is EAGVAQSPRYKIIEKRQSVAFWCNPISGHATLYWYQQILGQGPKLLIQFQNNGVVDDSQLPKDRFSAERLKGVDSTLKIQPAKLEDSAVYLCASSLSTRAFFGQGTRLTVV.

Here the CDR3 DNA reads TGCAGCGTTGGAGGCCCTGATGCGGGGGGGCGTCATACGCAGTATTTT. As protein: CSVGGPDAGGRHTQYF. The chain is built from TRBV29-1 and TRBJ2-3; 9 bases map to TRBD2. With 4 bases clipped from V and 7 bases from J, the junction kept 15 bases outside the gene matches. The CDR3 totals 16 residues. The germline gives CDR1 SQVTM, CDR2 ANQGSEA.

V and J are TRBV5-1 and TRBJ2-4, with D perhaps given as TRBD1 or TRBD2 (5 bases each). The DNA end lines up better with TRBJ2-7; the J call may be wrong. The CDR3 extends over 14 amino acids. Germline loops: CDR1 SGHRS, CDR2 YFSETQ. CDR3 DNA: TGCGCCAGCAGCAAGACGCAGGGACGTTACGAGCAGTACTTC. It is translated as CASSKTQGRYEQYF.